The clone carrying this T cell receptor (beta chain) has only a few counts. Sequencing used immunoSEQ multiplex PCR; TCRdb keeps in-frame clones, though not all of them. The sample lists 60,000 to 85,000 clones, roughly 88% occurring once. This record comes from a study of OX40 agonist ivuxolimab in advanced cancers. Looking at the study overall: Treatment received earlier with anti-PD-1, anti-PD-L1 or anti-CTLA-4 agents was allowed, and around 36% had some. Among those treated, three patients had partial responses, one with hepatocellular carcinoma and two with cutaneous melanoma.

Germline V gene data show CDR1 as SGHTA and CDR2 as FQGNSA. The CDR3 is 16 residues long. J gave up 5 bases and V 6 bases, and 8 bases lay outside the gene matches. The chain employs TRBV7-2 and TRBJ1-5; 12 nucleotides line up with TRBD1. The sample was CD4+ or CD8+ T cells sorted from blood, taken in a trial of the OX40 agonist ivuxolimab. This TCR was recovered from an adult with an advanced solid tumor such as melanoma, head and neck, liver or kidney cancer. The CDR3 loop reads CASRRGGQGADQPQHF. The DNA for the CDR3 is TGTGCCAGCAGACGCGGGGGACAGGGGGCGGATCAGCCCCAGCATTTT.